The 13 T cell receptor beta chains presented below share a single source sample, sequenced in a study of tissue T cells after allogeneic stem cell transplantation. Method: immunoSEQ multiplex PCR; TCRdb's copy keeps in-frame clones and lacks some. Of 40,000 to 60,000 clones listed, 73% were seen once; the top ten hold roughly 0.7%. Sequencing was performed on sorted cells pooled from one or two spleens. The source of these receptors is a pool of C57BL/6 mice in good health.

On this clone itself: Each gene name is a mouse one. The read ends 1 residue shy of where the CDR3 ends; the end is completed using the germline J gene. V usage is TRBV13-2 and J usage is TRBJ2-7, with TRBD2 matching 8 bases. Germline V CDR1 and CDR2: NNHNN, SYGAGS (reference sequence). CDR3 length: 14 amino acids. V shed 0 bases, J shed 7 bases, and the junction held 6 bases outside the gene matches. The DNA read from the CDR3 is TGTGCCAGCGGTGATGCCGGGGGGGGCGCCGAACAGTAC. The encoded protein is CASGDAGGGAEQY. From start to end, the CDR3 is CASGDAGGGAEQYF.

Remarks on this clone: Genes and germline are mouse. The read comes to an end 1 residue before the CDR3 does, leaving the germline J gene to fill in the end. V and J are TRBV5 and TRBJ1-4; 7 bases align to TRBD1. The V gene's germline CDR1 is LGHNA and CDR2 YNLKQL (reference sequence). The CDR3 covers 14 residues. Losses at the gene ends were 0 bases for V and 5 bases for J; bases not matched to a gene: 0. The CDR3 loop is CASSQEGQNERLFF. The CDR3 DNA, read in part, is TGTGCCAGCAGCCAAGAGGGACAGAACGAAAGATTATTT.

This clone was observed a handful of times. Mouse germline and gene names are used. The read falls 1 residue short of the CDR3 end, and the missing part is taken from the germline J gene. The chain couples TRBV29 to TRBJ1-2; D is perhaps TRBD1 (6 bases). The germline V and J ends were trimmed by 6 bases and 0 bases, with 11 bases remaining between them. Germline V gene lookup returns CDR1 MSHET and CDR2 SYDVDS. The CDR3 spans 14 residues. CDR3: CASRGQNTNSDYTF. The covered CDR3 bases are TGTGCTAGCAGAGGACAGAATACAAACTCCGACTACACC.

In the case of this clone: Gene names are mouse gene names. The CDR3 here is CSSSLGQFNQDTQYF. The DNA read from the CDR3 is TGCTCCAGCAGCCTCGGACAGTTTAACCAAGACACCCAGTAC. The chain links TRBV23 to TRBJ2-5; TRBD1 reflects the table's D call only, with no check against the DNA. The CDR3 is cut off 1 residue early in the read; its end comes from the germline J gene. The CDR3 has 15 amino acids. Germline assignment: CDR1 KGHTA and CDR2 FQNQQP.

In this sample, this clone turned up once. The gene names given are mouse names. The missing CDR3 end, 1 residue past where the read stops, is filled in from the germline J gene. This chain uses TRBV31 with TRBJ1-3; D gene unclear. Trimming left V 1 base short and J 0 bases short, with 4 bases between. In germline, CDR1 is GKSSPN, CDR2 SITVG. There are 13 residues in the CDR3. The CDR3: CAWSHNSGNTLYF. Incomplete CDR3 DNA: TGTGCCTGGAGTCACAATTCTGGAAATACGCTCTAT.

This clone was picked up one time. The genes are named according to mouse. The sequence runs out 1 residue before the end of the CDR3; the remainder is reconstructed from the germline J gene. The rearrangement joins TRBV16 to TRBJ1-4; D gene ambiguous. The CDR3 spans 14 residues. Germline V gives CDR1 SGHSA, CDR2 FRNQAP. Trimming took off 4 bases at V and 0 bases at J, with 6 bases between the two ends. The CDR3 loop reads CASSSPVSNERLFF. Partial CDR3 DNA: TGTGCAAGCAGCTCCCCGGTTTCCAACGAAAGATTATTT.

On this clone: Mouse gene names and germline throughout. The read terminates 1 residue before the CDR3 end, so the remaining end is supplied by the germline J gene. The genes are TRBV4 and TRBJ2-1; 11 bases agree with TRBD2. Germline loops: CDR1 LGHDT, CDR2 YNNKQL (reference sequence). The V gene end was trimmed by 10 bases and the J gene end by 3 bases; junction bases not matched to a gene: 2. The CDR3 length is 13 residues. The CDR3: CATGTGGYAEQFF. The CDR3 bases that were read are TGTGCCACCGGGACTGGGGGCTATGCTGAGCAGTTC.

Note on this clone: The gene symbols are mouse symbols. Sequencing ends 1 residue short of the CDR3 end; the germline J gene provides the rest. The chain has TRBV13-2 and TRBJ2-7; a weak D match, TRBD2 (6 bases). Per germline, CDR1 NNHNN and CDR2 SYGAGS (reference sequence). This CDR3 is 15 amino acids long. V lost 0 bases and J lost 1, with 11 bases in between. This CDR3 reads CASGDAIWGSYEQYF. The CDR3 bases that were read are TGTGCCAGCGGTGATGCAATCTGGGGATCCTATGAACAGTAC.

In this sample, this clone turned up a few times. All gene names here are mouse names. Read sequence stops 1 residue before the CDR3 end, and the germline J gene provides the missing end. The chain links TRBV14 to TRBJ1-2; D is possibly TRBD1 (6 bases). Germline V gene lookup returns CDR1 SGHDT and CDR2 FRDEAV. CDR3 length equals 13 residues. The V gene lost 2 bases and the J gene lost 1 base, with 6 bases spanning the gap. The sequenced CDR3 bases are TGTGCCAGCAGTTTGGGACAAAACTCCGACTACACC. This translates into CASSLGQNSDYT. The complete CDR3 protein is CASSLGQNSDYTF.

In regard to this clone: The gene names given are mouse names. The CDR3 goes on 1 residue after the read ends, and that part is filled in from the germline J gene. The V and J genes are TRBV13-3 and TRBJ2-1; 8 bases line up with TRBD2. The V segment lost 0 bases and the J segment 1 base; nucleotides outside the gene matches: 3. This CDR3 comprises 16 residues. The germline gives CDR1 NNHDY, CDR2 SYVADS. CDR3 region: CASSDAWGGNYAEQFF. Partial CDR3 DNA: TGTGCCAGCAGTGATGCATGGGGGGGGAACTATGCTGAGCAGTTC.

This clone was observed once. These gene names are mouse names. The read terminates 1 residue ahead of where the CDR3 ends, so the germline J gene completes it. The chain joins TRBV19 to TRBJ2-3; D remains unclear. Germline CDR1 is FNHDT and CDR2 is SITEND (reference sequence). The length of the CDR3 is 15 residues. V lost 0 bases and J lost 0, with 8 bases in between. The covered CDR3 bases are TGTGCCAGCAGTATAGTCGGCACTAGTGCAGAAACGCTGTAT. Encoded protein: CASSIVGTSAETLY. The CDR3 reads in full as CASSIVGTSAETLYF.

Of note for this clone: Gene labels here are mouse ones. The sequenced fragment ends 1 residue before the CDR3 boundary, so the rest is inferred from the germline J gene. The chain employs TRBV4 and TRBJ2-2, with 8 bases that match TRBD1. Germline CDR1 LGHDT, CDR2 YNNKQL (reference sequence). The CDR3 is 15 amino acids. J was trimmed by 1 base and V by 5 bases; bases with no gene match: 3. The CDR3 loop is CASSPDRGNTGQLYF. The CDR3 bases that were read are TGTGCCAGCAGCCCTGACAGGGGAAACACCGGGCAGCTCTAC.

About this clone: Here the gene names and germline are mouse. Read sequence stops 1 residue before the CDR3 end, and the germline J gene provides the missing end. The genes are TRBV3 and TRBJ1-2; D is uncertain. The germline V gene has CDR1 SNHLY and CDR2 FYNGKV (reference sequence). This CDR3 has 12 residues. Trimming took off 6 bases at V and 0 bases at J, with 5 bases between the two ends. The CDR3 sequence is CASSLTNSDYTF. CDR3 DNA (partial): TGTGCCAGCAGTTTAACAAACTCCGACTACACC.